This T cell receptor beta chain is from a study of blood T cell repertoires in COVID-19 (dated by TCRdb to 2018 to 2020). Describing the broader study: Samples from collaborators originated in the United States, Italy and Spain and spanned both the acute and convalescent phases of COVID-19. The material from the prospective study consisted of cDNA or gDNA derived from T cells, B-cell-depleted T cells, or PBMCs. Subjects who had been exposed to COVID-19, were actively infected with it, or had recovered from it provided the deeply sampled blood TCRbeta repertoires that made up the dataset. The repertoires were made available in a free public database intended to serve as a resource for research on the immune response to SARS-CoV-2. Samples came from the ongoing ImmuneRACE study (first 160 participants) plus 1,254 subjects from 6 global collaborators. A de-identified subject ID, COVID-19 status, age in years and sex were almost always included in the sample metadata. Where HLA class I and class II types were available, the types were taken from metadata supplied by the sample provider, not from assay-based typing.

In the case of this clone: Its antigen has not been determined. One base away there is no much larger clone; base qualities are not given.

The collaborating institutions used their own protocols to collect whole blood in K2EDTA tubes. For TCRbeta analysis, collaborators shipped samples in one of three forms: frozen whole blood, isolated PBMCs, or DNA extracted from either of those sample types. The immunoSEQ Assay, a bias-controlled multiplex PCR, was used to amplify TCRbeta CDR3 regions from genomic DNA. Per the source publication's procedure: Within the assay, amplification of reference gene primers was used to estimate how many nucleated cells each sample contained. To quantify the absolute abundance of each unique TCRbeta CDR3 rearrangement, sequence reads were collapsed and filtered. For each sample, productive Simpson clonality was calculated as the square root of Simpson's diversity index over productive rearrangements. Sourced from immuneACCESS, this table was stored by TCRdb with only in-frame sequences that have V and J called. A share of the clones is absent; for the studies checked, an unresolved V gene accounts for under half, and the remainder has no known explanation. V, J and clone size are taken as reported in that table, and D and trimming were inferred from the DNA itself. A total of about 110,000 clones appear in this sample, around nine tenths of them only once. The ten biggest clones cover approximately 3.5% of the sample.

V drops 3 bases and J drops 2 bases, leaving 10 bases in between. For CDR1 and CDR2, the germline V gene (reference sequence) lists LNHDA and SQIVND. The CDR3 starts with the cysteine, ends with the phenylalanine, and has 15 residues. Just the 45-base CDR3 DNA is kept, in frame starting at base 1. Study-level results and caveats: How much clinical and demographic metadata was included differed by source and by participant, and the metadata was provided uncurated.

Sequencing input: peripheral blood. Here the chain combines TRBV19 and TRBJ2-2, with an unclear D gene assignment. The receptor was derived from a woman aged 45-65 years with acute or convalescent COVID-19. The sequenced DNA is TGTGCCAGTAGTATTACGACTCACAACACCGGGGAGCTGTTTTTT. It translates to CASSITTHNTGELFF.